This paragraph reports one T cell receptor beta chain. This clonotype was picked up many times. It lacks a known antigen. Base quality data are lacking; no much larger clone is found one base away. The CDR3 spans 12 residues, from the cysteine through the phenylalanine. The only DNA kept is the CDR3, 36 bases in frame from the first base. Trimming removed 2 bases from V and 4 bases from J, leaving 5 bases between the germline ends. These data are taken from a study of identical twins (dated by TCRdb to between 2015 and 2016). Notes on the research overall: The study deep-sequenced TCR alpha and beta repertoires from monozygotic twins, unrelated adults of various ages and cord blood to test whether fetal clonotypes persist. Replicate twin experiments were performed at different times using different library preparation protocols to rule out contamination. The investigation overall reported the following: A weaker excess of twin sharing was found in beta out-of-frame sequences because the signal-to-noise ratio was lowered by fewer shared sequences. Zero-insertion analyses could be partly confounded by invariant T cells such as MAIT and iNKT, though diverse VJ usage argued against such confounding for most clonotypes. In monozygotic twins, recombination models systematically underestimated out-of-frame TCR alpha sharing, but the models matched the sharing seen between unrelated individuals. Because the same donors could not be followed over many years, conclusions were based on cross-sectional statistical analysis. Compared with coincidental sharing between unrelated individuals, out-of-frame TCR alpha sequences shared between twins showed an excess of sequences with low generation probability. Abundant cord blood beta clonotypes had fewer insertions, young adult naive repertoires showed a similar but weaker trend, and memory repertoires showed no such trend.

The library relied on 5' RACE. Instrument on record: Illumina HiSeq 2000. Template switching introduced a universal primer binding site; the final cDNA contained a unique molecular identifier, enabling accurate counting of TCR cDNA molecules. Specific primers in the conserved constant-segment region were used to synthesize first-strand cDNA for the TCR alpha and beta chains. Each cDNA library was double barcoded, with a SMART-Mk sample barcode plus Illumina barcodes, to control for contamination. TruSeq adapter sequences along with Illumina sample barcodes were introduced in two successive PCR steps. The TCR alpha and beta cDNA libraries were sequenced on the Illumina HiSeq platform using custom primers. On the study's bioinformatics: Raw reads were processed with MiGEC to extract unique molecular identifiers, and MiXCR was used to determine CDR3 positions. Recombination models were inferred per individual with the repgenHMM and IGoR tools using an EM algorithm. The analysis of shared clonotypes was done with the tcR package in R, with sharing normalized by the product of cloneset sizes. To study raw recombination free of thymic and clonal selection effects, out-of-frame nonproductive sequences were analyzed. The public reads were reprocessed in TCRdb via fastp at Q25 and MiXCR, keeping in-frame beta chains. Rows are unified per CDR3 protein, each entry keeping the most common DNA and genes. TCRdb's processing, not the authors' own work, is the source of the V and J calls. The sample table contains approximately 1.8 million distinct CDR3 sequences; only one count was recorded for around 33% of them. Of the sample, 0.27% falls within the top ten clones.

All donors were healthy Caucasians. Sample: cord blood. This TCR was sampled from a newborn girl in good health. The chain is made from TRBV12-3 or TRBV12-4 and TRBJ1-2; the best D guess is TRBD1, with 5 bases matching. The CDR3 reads CASSLQGYGYTF. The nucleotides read TGTGCCAGCAGTTTACAGGGCTATGGCTACACCTTC.